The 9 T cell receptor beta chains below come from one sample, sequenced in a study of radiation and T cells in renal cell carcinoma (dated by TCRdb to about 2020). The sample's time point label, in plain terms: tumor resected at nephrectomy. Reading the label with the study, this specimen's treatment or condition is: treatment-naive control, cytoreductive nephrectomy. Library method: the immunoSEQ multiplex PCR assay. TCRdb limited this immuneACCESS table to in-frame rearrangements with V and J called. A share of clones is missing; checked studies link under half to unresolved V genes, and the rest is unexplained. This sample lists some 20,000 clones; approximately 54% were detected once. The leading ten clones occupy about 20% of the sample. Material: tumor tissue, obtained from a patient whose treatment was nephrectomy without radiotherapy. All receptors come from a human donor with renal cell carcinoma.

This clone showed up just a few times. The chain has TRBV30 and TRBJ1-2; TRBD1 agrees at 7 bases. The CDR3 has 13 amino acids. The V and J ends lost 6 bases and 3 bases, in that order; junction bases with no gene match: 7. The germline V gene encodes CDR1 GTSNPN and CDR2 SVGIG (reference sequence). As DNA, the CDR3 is TGTGCCTGTAGGGACAGTAGTCACTATGGCTACACCTTC. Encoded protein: CACRDSSHYGYTF. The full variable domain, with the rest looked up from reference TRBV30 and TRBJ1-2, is SQTIHQWPATLVQPVGSPLSLECTVEGTSNPNLYWYRQAAGRGLQLLFYSVGIGQISSEVPQNLSASRPQDRQFILSSKKLLLSDSGFYLCACRDSSHYGYTFGSGTRLTVV.

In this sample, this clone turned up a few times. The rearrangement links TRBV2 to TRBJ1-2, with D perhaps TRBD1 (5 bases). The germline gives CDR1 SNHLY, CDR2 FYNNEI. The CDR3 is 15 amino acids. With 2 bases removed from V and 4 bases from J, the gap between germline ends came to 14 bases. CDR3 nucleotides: TGTGCCAGCAGTGAACGCCAGGACACAATCTATGGCTACACCTTC. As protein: CASSERQDTIYGYTF.

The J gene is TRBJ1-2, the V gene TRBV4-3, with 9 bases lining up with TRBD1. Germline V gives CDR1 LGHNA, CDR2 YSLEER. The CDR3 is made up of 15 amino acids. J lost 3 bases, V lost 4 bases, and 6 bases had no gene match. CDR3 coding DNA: TGCGCCAGCAGCCCCGTAACAGGGGGCGACTATGGCTACACCTTC. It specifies CASSPVTGGDYGYTF.

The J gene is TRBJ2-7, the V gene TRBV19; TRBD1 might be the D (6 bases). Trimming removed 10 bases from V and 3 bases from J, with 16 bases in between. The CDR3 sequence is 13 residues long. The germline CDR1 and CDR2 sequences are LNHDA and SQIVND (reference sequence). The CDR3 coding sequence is TGTGCCACCCGGCAGGGGACCTTCTACGAGCAGTACTTC. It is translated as CATRQGTFYEQYF.

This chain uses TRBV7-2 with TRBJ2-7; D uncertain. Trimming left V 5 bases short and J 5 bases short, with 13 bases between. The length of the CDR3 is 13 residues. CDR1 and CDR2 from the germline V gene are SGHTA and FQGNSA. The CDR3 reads CASSTNVRDEQYF. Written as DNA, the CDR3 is TGTGCCAGCAGCACTAATGTAAGGGACGAGCAGTACTTC.

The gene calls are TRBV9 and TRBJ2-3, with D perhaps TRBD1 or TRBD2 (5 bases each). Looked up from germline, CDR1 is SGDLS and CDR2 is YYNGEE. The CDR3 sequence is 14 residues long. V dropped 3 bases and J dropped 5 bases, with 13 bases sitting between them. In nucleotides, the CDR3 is TGTGCCAGCAGCGAGAGAGGGGTCTTAGATACGCAGTATTTT. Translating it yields CASSERGVLDTQYF.

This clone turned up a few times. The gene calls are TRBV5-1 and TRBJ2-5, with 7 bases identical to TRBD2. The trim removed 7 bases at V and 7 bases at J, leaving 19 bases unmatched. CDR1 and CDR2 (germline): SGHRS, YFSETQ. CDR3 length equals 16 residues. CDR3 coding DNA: TGCGCCAGCCGCCTATCTGGGACTATCGGTGAAGGGACCCAGTACTTC. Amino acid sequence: CASRLSGTIGEGTQYF.

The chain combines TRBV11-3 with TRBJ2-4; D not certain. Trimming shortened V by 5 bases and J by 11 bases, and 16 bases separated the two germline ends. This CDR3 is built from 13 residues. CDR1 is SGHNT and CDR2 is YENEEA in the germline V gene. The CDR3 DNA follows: TGTGCCAGCAGCCCAGGCCCCTCGACGGTTCAGTACTTC. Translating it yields CASSPGPSTVQYF.

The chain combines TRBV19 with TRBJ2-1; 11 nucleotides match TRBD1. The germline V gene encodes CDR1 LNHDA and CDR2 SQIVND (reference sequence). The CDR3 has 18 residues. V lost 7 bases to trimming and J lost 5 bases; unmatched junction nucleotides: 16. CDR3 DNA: TGTGCCAGTACCTCACCCCGGGGGTGGGACAGGGGGGACAATGAGCAGTTCTTC. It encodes CASTSPRGWDRGDNEQFF.